The 20 T cell receptor beta chains listed next were all sequenced from one sample in a study of cytomegalovirus exposure and HLA in healthy donors. The primer mix had 60 Vbeta and 13 Jbeta primers. The protocol was immunoSEQ multiplex PCR, while the TCRdb copy is restricted to in-frame clones and leaves out a portion. The table lists some 110,000 clones, with 2% to 2.5% in the top ten. The sequencing input was PBMCs. The receptor source for this set is a middle-aged man in good health and CMV-seronegative.

The rearrangement joins TRBV5-5 to TRBJ2-1; TRBD2 agrees at 7 bases. Germline CDR1 is SGHKS and CDR2 is YYEKEE (reference sequence). Trimming at V came to 0 bases and at J to 4 bases, leaving 4 bases not matched to a gene. The CDR3 runs 15 residues. Here the CDR3 DNA reads TGTGCCAGCAGCTTGGGGGAGCGGGAATACAATGAGCAGTTCTTC. It is translated as CASSLGEREYNEQFF.

The chain uses TRBV6-4 and TRBJ2-3; D is perhaps TRBD1 (5 bases). Germline V CDR1 and CDR2: MRHNA, SNTAGT. V lost 3 bases and J lost 1, with 5 bases in between. The CDR3 consists of 13 residues. The CDR3 region is CASSEGGTDTQYF. CDR3 bases: TGTGCCAGCAGTGAAGGGGGCACAGATACGCAGTATTTT.

This chain connects TRBV11-2 to TRBJ2-7, with 7 bases aligning to TRBD2. The CDR3 spans 15 residues. Losses at the gene ends were 5 bases for V and 3 bases for J; bases not matched to a gene: 10. Germline assignment: CDR1 SGHAT and CDR2 FQNNGV. In DNA, the CDR3 is TGTGCCAGCAGCGCCTTGGGGGGGGTTCACTACGAGCAGTACTTC. Translating it yields CASSALGGVHYEQYF.

The chain couples TRBV29-1 to TRBJ1-4; tentative D call: TRBD1 (6 bases). Germline-derived CDR1 and CDR2 are SQVTM and ANQGSEA. V dropped 4 bases and J dropped 7 bases, with 19 bases sitting between them. The CDR3 length is 15 residues. This CDR3 reads CSVGQDVAGAEKLFF. The CDR3 DNA reads TGCAGCGTTGGGCAGGATGTGGCGGGGGCTGAAAAACTGTTTTTT.

The chain is built from TRBV6-1 and TRBJ1-6, with D unresolved. The length of the CDR3 is 13 residues. Deletions cut 8 bases from V and 6 bases from J, with 11 bases between. Germline CDR1 is MNHNS and CDR2 is SASEGT. The CDR3 is CASGYEGNSPLHF. CDR3 sequence (DNA): TGTGCCAGCGGATATGAGGGTAATTCACCCCTCCACTTT.

The chain uses TRBV21-1 and TRBJ2-3; the D call of TRBD2 is as the table states it, not checked on the DNA. TRBV21-1 is marked as a pseudogene. The CDR3 runs to 20 residues. The CDR3 DNA reads as TGTGCCAGCTGGGGGTCTACTTCGCGGGAGAGCGGTTTGAGCACAGATACGCAGTATTTT. Amino acid sequence: CASWGSTSRESGLSTDTQYF.

The rearrangement links TRBV29-1 to TRBJ2-7; tentative D call: TRBD1 (5 bases). This CDR3 comprises 13 residues. With 2 bases removed from V and 6 bases from J, the gap between germline ends came to 14 bases. The germline gives CDR1 SQVTM, CDR2 ANQGSEA. In DNA, the CDR3 is TGCAGCGTTGAAATCCCAGGGTTGGGCGAGCAGTACTTC. Residues: CSVEIPGLGEQYF.

The rearrangement uses TRBV11-2 and TRBJ1-2; a weak D match, TRBD1 (5 bases). The CDR3 loop spans 15 amino acids. With 2 bases removed from V and 7 bases from J, the gap between germline ends came to 17 bases. Germline CDR1 reads SGHAT; CDR2 reads FQNNGV. The CDR3 DNA reads as TGTGCCAGCAGCTTATGGGTCGGGGGTCCTGCTGGCTACACCTTC. Its translation is CASSLWVGGPAGYTF.

V gene TRBV5-6 combines with J gene TRBJ2-7; no definite D call. V lost 0 bases to trimming and J lost 3 bases, with 4 bases between them. Looked up from germline, CDR1 is SGHDT and CDR2 is YYEEEE. The CDR3 covers 12 residues. DNA of the CDR3: TGTGCCAGCAGCTTGGTTAACTACGAGCAGTACTTC. Its protein product is CASSLVNYEQYF.

The chain carries TRBV5-1 and TRBJ1-2; no clear D gene. The CDR3 loop spans 16 amino acids. V was cut by 1 base and J by 3 bases, with 16 bases left in between. The germline CDR1 and CDR2 sequences are SGHRS and YFSETQ. CDR3 residues: CASSLSSRGVDYGYTF. Here the CDR3 DNA reads TGCGCCAGCAGCTTGTCTAGCCGTGGGGTTGACTATGGCTACACCTTC.

The rearrangement uses TRBV5-1 and TRBJ2-2, with 10 bases aligning to TRBD2. The junction had 0 bases not matched to a gene; V was cut back by 0 bases and J by 4 bases. Per germline, CDR1 SGHRS and CDR2 YFSETQ. The CDR3 is 15 amino acids. The CDR3 DNA is TGCGCCAGCAGCTTGGCTAGCGGGGGCACCGGGGAGCTGTTTTTT. Its protein is CASSLASGGTGELFF.

CDR3 DNA: TGTGCCAGCAGCCCCAGAGGAGGGGAGTTTGATACGCAGTATTTT. It is translated as CASSPRGGEFDTQYF. This rearrangement joins TRBV11-3 to TRBJ2-3; D may be TRBD2 (6 bases). Germline CDR1 is SGHNT and CDR2 is YENEEA. The CDR3 consists of 15 residues. The V and J ends lost 5 bases and 6 bases respectively, with 18 bases between them.

The chain uses TRBV9 and TRBJ2-7; no definite D call. Trimming pared 2 bases from V and 0 bases from J, leaving 12 bases between. This CDR3 has 15 residues. The germline CDR1 and CDR2 sequences are SGDLS and YYNGEE. The CDR3 region has the DNA TGTGCCAGCAGCGTCCAGGCAGCTATCTCCTACGAGCAGTACTTC. It yields the protein CASSVQAAISYEQYF.

V is TRBV5-1 and J is TRBJ2-2; 9 bases map to TRBD2. The germline gives CDR1 SGHRS, CDR2 YFSETQ. Losses at the gene ends were 0 bases for V and 0 bases for J; bases not matched to a gene: 6. The length of the CDR3 is 18 residues. CDR3 in amino acids: CASSLVLAGIANTGELFF. In DNA form, the CDR3 reads TGCGCCAGCAGCTTGGTTCTAGCGGGGATCGCGAACACCGGGGAGCTGTTTTTT.

The rearrangement uses TRBV10-3 and TRBJ2-7, with D possibly TRBD1 on 6 matching bases. CDR1 and CDR2 (germline): ENHRY, SYGVKD. This CDR3 has 16 amino acids. V lost 4 bases and J 2 bases, leaving 18 bases between the germline ends. This CDR3 is CAISGDNVGQTYEQYF. The CDR3 DNA reads TGTGCCATCAGTGGGGATAATGTGGGACAAACCTACGAGCAGTACTTC.

The V gene is TRBV7-3, the J gene TRBJ2-1; TRBD2 matches 8 bases. Looked up from germline, CDR1 is SGHTA and CDR2 is FQGTGA. The V segment lost 5 bases and the J segment 8 bases; nucleotides outside the gene matches: 11. The CDR3 has 15 residues. CDR3 region: CASSQIAGLRHEQFF. The CDR3 DNA sequence: TGTGCCAGCAGCCAAATAGCGGGACTCCGGCATGAGCAGTTCTTC.

The chain has TRBV4-2 and TRBJ1-3; no definite D call. The germline V gene encodes CDR1 LGHNA and CDR2 YNFKEQ. Trimming left V 1 base short and J 2 bases short, with 9 bases between. The CDR3 totals 15 residues. CDR3 region: CASSQAEGTGNTIYF. CDR3 coding DNA: TGTGCCAGCAGCCAAGCCGAGGGTACTGGAAACACCATATATTTT.

The V gene is TRBV4-3, the J gene TRBJ2-2; D gene unclear. This CDR3 has 15 amino acids. In germline, CDR1 is LGHNA, CDR2 YSLEER. Between the trimmed V and J ends, which lost 1 base and 4 bases, there was a span of 10 bases. CDR3: CASSQGASITGELFF. In DNA, the CDR3 is TGCGCCAGCAGCCAAGGGGCTTCTATCACCGGGGAGCTGTTTTTT.

The gene calls are TRBV7-2 and TRBJ1-1; 9 bases align to TRBD1. Germline V lookup: CDR1 SGHTA, CDR2 FQGNSA. This CDR3 region has 14 residues. The junction had 7 bases not matched to a gene; V was cut back by 4 bases and J by 7 bases. In nucleotides, the CDR3 is TGTGCCAGCAGCTCAACAGGGGGCGGCAATGAAGCTTTCTTT. Translating gives CASSSTGGGNEAFF.

The rearrangement links TRBV13 to TRBJ2-1; TRBD2 matches 10 bases. The CDR3 extends over 16 amino acids. V shed 5 bases, J shed 0 bases, and the junction held 4 bases outside the gene matches. Germline V gene sequence: CDR1 PRHDT, CDR2 FYEKMQ (reference sequence). CDR3 nucleotide sequence: TGTGCCAGCAGCCCCCTAGCGGGGGTCTCCTACAATGAGCAGTTCTTC. Its protein product is CASSPLAGVSYNEQFF.